These 28 T cell receptor beta chains share one sample of origin, sequenced in a study of molecular identifiers for immune sequencing clone quantification. TCRdb ran MiXCR on the PCR reads and lists one entry per CDR3 protein. The table lists about half a million distinct CDR3 sequences, around 23% of them singletons. The sequencing input was naive CD8+ T cells from blood, with Jurkat cell RNA spiked in. Subset specified: FACS-sorted CD8+CD4-CCR7+CD45RA+ naive T cells. These receptors were obtained from a human donor in good health. Some libraries in this study had Jurkat cell RNA spiked in.

Only a few counts were recorded for this clonotype. The V and J genes are TRBV10-3 and TRBJ2-7; TRBD1 might be the D (7 bases). This CDR3 contains 16 residues. With 3 bases removed from V and 0 bases from J, the gap between germline ends came to 15 bases. CDR1 and CDR2 from the germline V gene are ENHRY and SYGVKD. DNA of the CDR3: TGTGCCATCAGTGACCCCGGACAGGACTACTCCTACGAGCAGTACTTC. It specifies CAISDPGQDYSYEQYF.

In its sample, this clonotype was seen a few times. The rearrangement uses TRBV24-1 and TRBJ1-5, with D unclear. CDR1 and CDR2 (germline): KGHDR, SFDVKD. The CDR3 is made up of 19 amino acids. V shed 4 bases and J shed 1 base, with 22 bases lying between them. The CDR3 DNA follows: TGTGCCACCAGTGAGCTCGACAAAAGGAACTGCGTAAGCAATCAGCCCCAGCATTTT. This sequence encodes CATSELDKRNCVSNQPQHF.

The chain links TRBV12-3 or TRBV12-4 to TRBJ1-2, with TRBD1 matching 9 bases. Trimming at V came to 6 bases and at J to 8 bases, leaving 4 bases not matched to a gene. The CDR3 has 12 amino acids. CDR3 sequence reads: CASSLDRGGYTF. CDR3 in DNA: TGTGCCAGCAGCTTGGACAGGGGAGGCTACACCTTC.

The J gene is TRBJ2-7, the V gene TRBV4-1, with a weak D call TRBD1 (5 bases). Germline lookup yields CDR1 MGHRA and CDR2 YSYEKL. The V and J ends lost 2 bases and 4 bases respectively, with 12 bases between them. This CDR3 is built from 14 residues. The CDR3, as DNA: TGCGCCAGCAGCCAACGCTCGCAGGGATACGAGCAGTACTTC. It is translated as CASSQRSQGYEQYF.

The CDR3: CASRNGLNTEAFF. CDR3 nucleotide sequence: TGTGCCAGCAGAAATGGTTTAAACACTGAAGCTTTCTTT. This rearrangement joins TRBV5-3 to TRBJ1-1; D call uncertain. TRBV5-3 is marked as an open reading frame, function uncertain. This CDR3 is 13 amino acids long. V gave up 8 bases and J gave up 2 bases, with 13 bases separating them.

The CDR3 is CATTAGIGDTEAFF. DNA for the CDR3: TGTGCCACCACCGCGGGGATAGGGGACACTGAAGCTTTCTTT. The rearrangement links TRBV6-2 or TRBV6-3 to TRBJ1-1; tentatively, D is TRBD1 (5 bases). Germline values: CDR1 MNHEY, CDR2 SVGEGT. CDR3 length equals 14 residues. With 10 bases removed from V and 3 bases from J, the gap between germline ends came to 18 bases.

This clonotype was seen just once. This may be a read error, as it is one base from a much larger clone. The V call is TRBV29-1, the J call TRBJ2-7; tentatively, D is TRBD2 (5 bases). CDR1 is SQVTM and CDR2 is ANQGSEA in the germline V gene. This CDR3 is built from 13 residues. The CDR3 region has the DNA TGCAGCGTTGAAGGCAGTGACGACTACGAGCTGTACTTC. Its protein is CSVEGSDDYELYF.

With regard to this clonotype: This sequence may be a read error, since a much larger clone differs from it by one base. The genes are TRBV6-1 and TRBJ2-4, with TRBD2 as a possible D gene (6 bases). This CDR3 is 14 amino acids long. From germline, CDR1 is MNHNS and CDR2 SASEGT. The ends were cut back, 2 bases at V and 7 bases at J, with 12 bases in the middle. The CDR3, as DNA: TGTGCCAGCAGTGAAAAGACTAGTTTCAACATTCAGTACTTC. It yields the protein CASSEKTSFNIQYF.

The rearrangement links TRBV28 to TRBJ1-4; tentatively, D is TRBD1 (5 bases). The CDR3 length is 16 residues. Germline assignment: CDR1 MDHEN and CDR2 SYDVKM. V shed 2 bases and J shed 7 bases, with 17 bases lying between them. The CDR3 sequence: CASSLGRGGKLEKLFF. The CDR3 DNA reads as TGTGCCAGCAGTTTAGGGCGGGGGGGGAAGCTTGAAAAACTGTTTTTT.

This clonotype was observed a few times. The V and J genes are TRBV20-1 and TRBJ2-5; 7 nucleotides line up with TRBD2. The germline V gene encodes CDR1 DFQATT and CDR2 SNEGSKA (reference sequence). The length of the CDR3 is 18 residues. J lost 4 bases, V lost 4 bases, and 21 bases had no gene match. CDR3 amino acids: CSAKSAFSRREVRETQYF. In DNA, the CDR3 is TGCAGTGCTAAATCGGCTTTTTCGCGTCGGGAGGTTCGAGAGACCCAGTACTTC.

At least ten counts were recorded for this clonotype. The CDR3 DNA reads TGTGCCAGCAGCAATAACGCAGGGGCAGAAGCTTTCTTT. Protein: CASSNNAGAEAFF. V is TRBV7-9 and J is TRBJ1-1; tentative D call: TRBD1 (6 bases). The CDR3 sequence is 13 residues long. CDR1 is SEHNR, CDR2 FQNEAQ, per germline (reference sequence). The V gene lost 5 bases and the J gene lost 8 bases, with 15 bases spanning the gap.

Turning to this clonotype: One junction end does not reproduce the germline sequence, and a read error may be involved. V and J are TRBV20-1 and TRBJ2-2; TRBD1 agrees at 7 bases. Germline-derived CDR1 and CDR2 are DFQATT and SNEGSKA (reference sequence). The CDR3 runs to 15 residues. The CDR3 sequence is CSARFGRGNAGELFF. CDR3 DNA: TGCAGTGCTAGATTTGGCAGGGGGAACGCCGGGGAGCTGTTTTTT.

This clonotype appeared a few times. The V and J genes are TRBV20-1 and TRBJ2-1; no clear D. Germline V gives CDR1 DFQATT, CDR2 SNEGSKA (reference sequence). The V end lost 4 bases, the J end lost 0 bases, and 13 bases lay between the germline ends. This CDR3 contains 15 residues. The CDR3 here is CSATLQPSSYNEQFF. For the CDR3, the DNA is TGCAGTGCTACCCTCCAGCCGAGCTCCTACAATGAGCAGTTCTTC.

There are many counts of this clonotype. The chain recombines TRBV6-2 or TRBV6-3 with TRBJ2-7, with D uncertain. V was trimmed by 2 bases and J by 5 bases, leaving 10 bases between them. CDR1 MNHEY and CDR2 SVGEGT come from the germline V gene. This CDR3 has 13 residues. The CDR3 loop reads CASSYQTEDEQYF. The DNA for the CDR3 is TGTGCCAGCAGTTACCAAACAGAGGACGAGCAGTACTTC.

The rearrangement uses TRBV30 and TRBJ2-7; possibly TRBD2 for D (6 bases). This CDR3 contains 13 residues. The V and J ends lost 4 bases and 2 bases respectively, with 12 bases between them. The germline gives CDR1 GTSNPN, CDR2 SVGIG (reference sequence). The CDR3 DNA is TGTGCCTGGACCTGGGGAGGCACCTACGAGCAGTACTTC. It yields the protein CAWTWGGTYEQYF.

The gene calls are TRBV9 and TRBJ1-2; no reliable D call. Germline loops: CDR1 SGDLS, CDR2 YYNGEE. CDR3 length: 18 amino acids. With 4 bases removed from V and 4 bases from J, the gap between germline ends came to 26 bases. The CDR3 here is CASSPWAPGSRLSYGYTF. In DNA form, the CDR3 reads TGTGCCAGCAGCCCCTGGGCCCCCGGGAGTAGATTGAGCTATGGCTACACCTTC.

This chain connects TRBV27 to TRBJ2-3; D might be TRBD1 (6 bases). Trimming left V 5 bases short and J 6 bases short, with 15 bases between. The CDR3 length is 14 residues. Germline V gene sequence: CDR1 MNHEY, CDR2 SMNVEV (reference sequence). The CDR3 reads CASSHRVNADTQYF. The CDR3 DNA reads as TGTGCCAGCAGTCACAGGGTAAATGCGGATACGCAGTATTTT.

In this sample, this clonotype turned up a few times. V is TRBV6-2 or TRBV6-3 and J is TRBJ2-7; 7 bases map to TRBD1. The CDR3 length is 15 residues. Looked up from germline, CDR1 is MNHEY and CDR2 is SVGEGT. With 6 bases clipped from V and 3 bases from J, the junction kept 11 bases outside the gene matches. The CDR3 protein is CASSRVVGTDYEQYF. The CDR3, as DNA: TGTGCCAGCAGCCGCGTGGTTGGGACAGACTACGAGCAGTACTTC.

Details on this clonotype: The conserved phenylalanine or tryptophan is not found at the CDR3 terminus, so this likely reflects a read error. The chain joins TRBV7-6 to TRBJ2-3; 7 nucleotides agree with TRBD1. Germline lookup yields CDR1 SGHVS and CDR2 FNYEAQ. The CDR3 consists of 15 residues. With 3 bases clipped from V and 2 bases from J, the junction kept 5 bases outside the gene matches. The CDR3 DNA is TGTGCCAGCAGCTTTAGACAGGGATTCACAGATACGCAGTATCTT. It is translated as CASSFRQGFTDTQYL.

This clonotype showed up just a few times. The chain carries TRBV27 and TRBJ2-7; D remains unclear. The CDR3 covers 14 residues. CDR1 is MNHEY, CDR2 SMNVEV, per germline (reference sequence). The V and J ends lost 6 bases and 2 bases respectively, with 14 bases between them. The CDR3 DNA follows: TGTGCCAGCAGCCCTACGAGGTACGCCTACGAGCAGTACTTC. It yields the protein CASSPTRYAYEQYF.

Comment on this clonotype: A much larger clone lies a single base off, so this may be a read error. The chain uses TRBV7-9 and TRBJ2-3; no clear D. This CDR3 is built from 15 residues. Germline V CDR1 and CDR2: SEHNR, FQNEAQ (reference sequence). The chain's CDR3 is CASSSPVYSTDTQCF. The CDR3 nucleotides read TGTGCCAGCAGCTCTCCCGTGTATAGCACAGATACGCAGTGTTTT.

This clonotype came up many times. This chain joins TRBV7-2 and TRBJ2-4; 7 bases agree with TRBD1. CDR1 and CDR2 from the germline V gene are SGHTA and FQGNSA. J lost 0 bases, V lost 11 bases, and 4 bases had no gene match. CDR3 length equals 13 residues. CDR3 DNA sequence: TGTGCCTCCCAGGGGGTAGCCAAAAACATTCAGTACTTC. This translates into CASQGVAKNIQYF. The full variable domain, completed using reference TRBV7-2 and TRBJ2-4, is GAGVSQSPSNKVTEKGKDVELRCDPISGHTALYWYRQSLGQGLEFLIYFQGNSAPDKSGLPSDRFSAERTGGSVSTLTIQRTQQEDSAVYLCASQGVAKNIQYFGAGTRLSVL.

The chain employs TRBV19 and TRBJ1-5; TRBD1 is a possible D gene (5 bases). Per the germline V gene, CDR1 is LNHDA and CDR2 is SQIVND (reference sequence). Trimming stripped 3 bases from V and 2 bases from J, with 17 bases between. The CDR3 length is 17 residues. The CDR3 protein is CASSIGQGLIGNQPQHF. CDR3 nucleotides: TGTGCCAGTAGTATCGGCCAGGGTTTGATAGGCAATCAGCCCCAGCATTTT.

The chain combines TRBV20-1 with TRBJ1-5; 10 bases fit TRBD1. The V gene's germline CDR1 is DFQATT and CDR2 SNEGSKA (reference sequence). The CDR3 spans 15 residues. V was pared by 3 bases and J by 6 bases, with 8 bases of the junction left unmatched. The CDR3 coding sequence is TGCAGTGCTAGGCCCAGGGACAGGGGTTTTCAGCCCCAGCATTTT. Its translation: CSARPRDRGFQPQHF.

This clonotype has ten or more counts. The chain has TRBV12-3 or TRBV12-4 and TRBJ2-1; 7 bases fit TRBD1. This CDR3 is built from 14 residues. Germline trimming cut 0 bases from V and 6 bases from J; bases unmatched to any gene: 2. CDR3 in amino acids: CASSLAQGINEQFF. The CDR3 nucleotides are TGTGCCAGCAGTTTAGCACAGGGGATCAATGAGCAGTTCTTC.

About this clonotype: A read error is possible here, since a much larger clone lies one base away. V and J are TRBV9 and TRBJ2-7; 7 nucleotides line up with TRBD2. Germline CDR1 and CDR2: SGDLS and YYNGEE. This CDR3 has 14 amino acids. The V segment lost 7 bases and the J segment 3 bases; nucleotides outside the gene matches: 10. As DNA, the CDR3 is TGTGCCAGCGGCCTATCTTGGGGGGGCTACGAGCAGTACTTC. Its translation is CASGLSWGGYEQYF.

The chain links TRBV27 to TRBJ1-1; the D is unclear. Germline CDR1 and CDR2: MNHEY and SMNVEV (reference sequence). The germline V and J ends were trimmed by 5 bases and 3 bases, with 13 bases remaining between them. The CDR3 loop spans 14 amino acids. DNA for the CDR3: TGTGCCAGCAGTCCCCACATATTATACACTGAAGCTTTCTTT. It is translated as CASSPHILYTEAFF.

This clonotype was seen a few times. This chain connects TRBV3-1 to TRBJ2-7; 8 nucleotides agree with TRBD1. The CDR3 is 15 residues long. Per germline, CDR1 LGHDT and CDR2 YNNKEL (reference sequence). The ends lost 4 bases at V and 6 bases at J; junction bases unmatched: 11. CDR3 sequence (DNA): TGTGCCAGCAGCCCCCCCCAGGGGGCGTCAGTCGAGCAGTACTTC. This translates into CASSPPQGASVEQYF.